What follows are 20 T cell receptor beta chains derived from one specimen sequenced in a study of regulatory T cells in long-lasting Graves disease. Investigators prepared the TCR beta libraries by applying iRepertoire HTBI primers and Arm-PCR of CDR3 regions. TCRdb re-derived calls from the multiplex PCR reads in MiXCR, one entry per CDR3 protein. In the table there are around 400,000 distinct CDR3 sequences, over 14% of which are singletons. The time point denotes: newly diagnosed GD, antithyroid drugs for less than 3 months. PBMC RNA served as the TCR library source. These sequences were also reported in another study, on T cells in Graves' hyperthyroidism and ophthalmopathy.

The input for sequencing was peripheral blood mononuclear cells (PBMCs), taken at new diagnosis, from a patient treated with antithyroid drugs. The receptors were sampled from a woman in her 40s with Graves disease.

On this clonotype: Possible read error: a much larger clone is one base away. The chain has TRBV4-1 and TRBJ1-4; 7 bases agree with TRBD1. J gave up 8 bases and V 0 bases, and 9 bases lay outside the gene matches. CDR1 and CDR2 (germline): MGHRA, YSYEKL. There are 16 residues in the CDR3. CDR3 DNA: TGCGCCAGCAGCCAAGATCGAAGACAGGGCTGGGAAAAACTGTTTTTT. Translated, it gives CASSQDRRQGWEKLFF.

This clonotype was counted ten times or more. The gene calls are TRBV11-3 and TRBJ2-2; D is uncertain. The germline CDR1 and CDR2 sequences are SGHNT and YENEEA. There are 14 residues in the CDR3. Trimming left V 0 bases short and J 3 bases short, with 5 bases between. CDR3 region: CASSLEQHTGELFF. CDR3 sequence (DNA): TGTGCCAGCAGCTTAGAACAGCACACCGGGGAGCTGTTTTTT.

Many counts were recorded for this clonotype. This chain joins TRBV19 and TRBJ2-7; TRBD2 aligns across 13 bases. The V gene end was trimmed by 8 bases and the J gene end by 4 bases; junction bases not matched to a gene: 8. The CDR3 length is 15 residues. Germline lookup yields CDR1 LNHDA and CDR2 SQIVND (reference sequence). The CDR3 DNA is TGTGCCAGTGCGCGCCAGGGACTAGCGGGATACGAGCAGTACTTC. Translation: CASARQGLAGYEQYF.

The chain carries TRBV3-1 and TRBJ2-5, with 14 bases identical to TRBD2. V lost 4 bases, J lost 1 base, and 5 bases stayed unmatched. This CDR3 is 17 amino acids long. The germline V gene has CDR1 LGHDT and CDR2 YNNKEL (reference sequence). Written as DNA, the CDR3 is TGTGCCAGCAGCCTATGGACTAGCGGGAGGCCCCAAGAGACCCAGTACTTC. Translating it yields CASSLWTSGRPQETQYF.

J is TRBJ2-7 and V is TRBV7-9; 15 nucleotides line up with TRBD2. From germline, CDR1 is SEHNR and CDR2 FQNEAQ (reference sequence). J was trimmed by 0 bases and V by 1 base; bases with no gene match: 4. The CDR3 has 18 residues. CDR3 loop: CASSLGGLAGGDSYEQYF. In DNA, the CDR3 is TGTGCCAGCAGCTTAGGGGGACTAGCGGGAGGAGACTCCTACGAGCAGTACTTC.

This clonotype was detected many times. This chain uses TRBV28 with TRBJ2-7; the match to TRBD2 covers 11 bases. The trim removed 6 bases at V and 5 bases at J, leaving 6 bases unmatched. This CDR3 comprises 14 residues. Germline-derived CDR1 and CDR2 are MDHEN and SYDVKM. CDR3 bases: TGTGCCAGCAGACATAGCGGGAGGGTGAACGAGCAGTACTTC. The encoded protein is CASRHSGRVNEQYF.

This clonotype was recorded a few times. This chain uses TRBV29-1 with TRBJ2-1, with TRBD1 as a possible D gene (6 bases). In germline, CDR1 is SQVTM, CDR2 ANQGSEA. CDR3 length: 14 residues. The V and J ends lost 6 bases and 4 bases respectively, with 16 bases between them. The chain's CDR3 is CSVRRDTSYNEQFF. As DNA, the CDR3 is TGCAGCGTGCGCCGGGACACAAGTTACAATGAGCAGTTCTTC.

The J gene is TRBJ1-3, the V gene TRBV20-1, with D possibly TRBD1 on 6 matching bases. CDR1 DFQATT and CDR2 SNEGSKA come from the germline V gene (reference sequence). Trimming took 6 bases from V and 2 from J, leaving 11 bases between them. The length of the CDR3 is 13 residues. CDR3 bases: TGCAGTGCGAACAGGGACACTGGAAACACCATATATTTT. Amino acids: CSANRDTGNTIYF.

This clonotype was seen at least ten times. The chain uses TRBV6-2 or TRBV6-3 and TRBJ2-7; D perhaps matches TRBD2 (5 bases). Germline values: CDR1 MNHEY, CDR2 SVGEGT. This CDR3 contains 13 residues. The V end was cut by 2 bases, the J end by 3 bases, with 8 bases between. The CDR3: CASSYSGNYEQYF. Here the CDR3 DNA reads TGTGCCAGCAGTTACAGCGGAAACTACGAGCAGTACTTC.

This clonotype was counted at least ten times. The V call is TRBV7-3, the J call TRBJ2-1, with D unresolved. V was trimmed by 5 bases and J by 5 bases, leaving 10 bases between them. The CDR3 is made up of 13 amino acids. Germline V gives CDR1 SGHTA, CDR2 FQGTGA. For the CDR3, the DNA is TGTGCCAGCAGCCTCTACCTCAACAATGAGCAGTTCTTC. Translating gives CASSLYLNNEQFF.

This chain joins TRBV25-1 and TRBJ2-7, with 9 bases that match TRBD2. Germline V gene sequence: CDR1 MGHDK, CDR2 SYGVNS. The CDR3 runs to 14 residues. Trimming at V came to 8 bases and at J to 7 bases, leaving 12 bases not matched to a gene. In nucleotides, the CDR3 is TGTGCCAGCCGCCGGGGCGGGAGGGCCGGAGAGCAGTACTTC. The encoded protein is CASRRGGRAGEQYF.

There are a few counts of this clonotype. V usage is TRBV20-1 and J usage is TRBJ2-3; D may be TRBD2 (5 bases). With 3 bases removed from V and 1 base from J, the gap between germline ends came to 8 bases. Germline V lookup: CDR1 DFQATT, CDR2 SNEGSKA (reference sequence). The CDR3 has 13 amino acids. The CDR3 coding sequence is TGCAGTGCTAGTTTTAGCGGCACAGATACGCAGTATTTT. The encoded protein is CSASFSGTDTQYF.

This clonotype was seen ten or more times. The chain employs TRBV19 and TRBJ2-6; no clear D gene. This CDR3 has 16 residues. V shed 3 bases and J shed 0 bases, with 9 bases lying between them. CDR1 LNHDA and CDR2 SQIVND come from the germline V gene (reference sequence). CDR3 DNA: TGTGCCAGTAGTATGGTCCGATCCTCTGGGGCCAACGTCCTGACTTTC. Residues: CASSMVRSSGANVLTF. The variable domain in full, completed from reference TRBV19 and TRBJ2-6, reads DGGITQSPKYLFRKEGQNVTLSCEQNLNHDAMYWYRQDPGQGLRLIYYSQIVNDFQKGDIAEGYSVSREKKESFPLTVTSAQKNPTAFYLCASSMVRSSGANVLTFGAGSRLTVL.

The gene calls are TRBV5-1 and TRBJ2-5, with TRBD2 matching 8 bases. Germline values: CDR1 SGHRS, CDR2 YFSETQ. Trimming took 0 bases from V and 1 from J; bases not matched to a gene: 5. The CDR3 spans 16 residues. For the CDR3, the DNA is TGCGCCAGCAGCTTGGGGGGTAGCGGGGTCCAAGAGACCCAGTACTTC. This codes for CASSLGGSGVQETQYF.

V gene TRBV10-1 combines with J gene TRBJ2-4, with TRBD1 as a possible D gene (6 bases). V lost 0 bases to trimming and J lost 1 base, with 13 bases between them. The CDR3 runs to 17 residues. Per germline, CDR1 WNHNN and CDR2 SYGVQD (reference sequence). The CDR3 sequence is CASSESTGFGAKNIQYF. The CDR3 DNA reads TGCGCCAGCAGTGAGTCGACAGGCTTTGGGGCCAAAAACATTCAGTACTTC.

Worth noting for this clonotype: Just one base apart from a much larger clone, this may be a read error. This chain links TRBV9 with TRBJ1-1, with D perhaps TRBD1 (6 bases). This CDR3 is built from 12 residues. Germline V gene lookup returns CDR1 SGDLS and CDR2 YYNGEE. CDR3 sequence: CANSSRGTEAFF. CDR3 nucleotide sequence: TGTGCCAACAGCTCTAGGGGGACTGAAGCTTTCTTT.

This clonotype was counted at least ten times. This chain joins TRBV12-3 or TRBV12-4 and TRBJ1-2, with a possible D match to TRBD1 (6 bases). V lost 3 bases and J lost 4, with 18 bases in between. This CDR3 contains 16 residues. This CDR3 reads CASSFLTHRVGYGYTF. The DNA for the CDR3 is TGTGCCAGCAGTTTTTTGACGCACAGGGTCGGCTATGGCTACACCTTC.

This clonotype has at least ten counts. The chain joins TRBV12-5 to TRBJ2-3; 8 bases align to TRBD2. J lost 6 bases, V lost 2 bases, and 16 bases had no gene match. Germline lookup yields CDR1 LGHNT and CDR2 FRNRAP. This CDR3 region has 18 residues. CDR3 residues: CASGLILPGGGSRDTQYF. CDR3 bases: TGTGCTAGTGGTTTGATCCTACCCGGCGGGGGGAGCAGGGATACGCAGTATTTT.

The chain uses TRBV6-1 and TRBJ2-3; D may be TRBD2 (5 bases). The CDR3 is 14 amino acids. The germline V and J ends were trimmed by 9 bases and 0 bases, with 13 bases remaining between them. The germline CDR1 and CDR2 sequences are MNHNS and SASEGT. CDR3 DNA: TGTGCCAGGGATCGAGCGGAGAGCACAGATACGCAGTATTTT. Its protein product is CARDRAESTDTQYF.

This clonotype was counted only a few times. The J gene is TRBJ1-5, the V gene TRBV10-3; D ambiguous. The CDR3 has 16 amino acids. Trimming took off 3 bases at V and 0 bases at J, with 12 bases between the two ends. Germline CDR1 ENHRY, CDR2 SYGVKD. In DNA form, the CDR3 reads TGTGCCATCAGTGAAACGGCGGAATATAGCAATCAGCCCCAGCATTTT. This gives the protein CAISETAEYSNQPQHF.